The 29 T cell receptor beta chains below come from one sample, sequenced in a study of Graves' ophthalmopathy and Graves' hyperthyroidism. Amplification targeted the TCR beta CDR3 regions, with RNA transcripts as the source material. The authors performed first-round RT-PCR with HTBI primers and then a second-round multiplex PCR. TCRdb redid the calling of the multiplex PCR reads with MiXCR, one entry per CDR3 protein. Of roughly 480,000 distinct CDR3 sequences detected, roughly an eighth appear once; the ten largest clones hold 8% to 10%. Material: blood. These receptors all stem from a woman aged 30 to 39 with Graves' ophthalmopathy.

The chain recombines TRBV10-2 with TRBJ1-1, with a tentative D call TRBD1 (5 bases). Looked up from germline, CDR1 is WSHSY and CDR2 is SAAADI. The CDR3 extends over 16 amino acids. Deletions cut 5 bases from V and 10 bases from J, with 26 bases between. The CDR3 is CASSKRVGTTFGRAFF. CDR3 nucleotides: TGCGCCAGCAGTAAGAGGGTCGGGACTACGTTCGGGCGAGCTTTCTTT.

This clonotype was seen at least ten times. This sequence joins TRBV6-5 and TRBJ2-7; 8 nucleotides match TRBD1. Germline V CDR1 and CDR2: MNHEY, SVGAGI. There are 15 residues in the CDR3. V lost 10 bases, J lost 0 bases, and 11 bases stayed unmatched. The CDR3 nucleotides are TGTGCCACCGCCCTGGAGGGACAGGTCTCCTACGAGCAGTACTTC. Amino acid sequence: CATALEGQVSYEQYF.

This clonotype was picked up many times. J is TRBJ1-5 and V is TRBV9; D gene ambiguous. Germline CDR1 and CDR2: SGDLS and YYNGEE. The CDR3 extends over 15 amino acids. With 0 bases removed from V and 5 bases from J, the gap between germline ends came to 12 bases. CDR3 amino acids: CASSVDGVGDQPQHF. The CDR3 DNA sequence: TGTGCCAGCAGCGTAGATGGGGTTGGGGATCAGCCCCAGCATTTT.

This clonotype was seen at least ten times. The V call is TRBV2, the J call TRBJ1-1, with D hard to call. The CDR3 loop spans 17 amino acids. V was pared by 4 bases and J by 2 bases, with 20 bases between. Germline V gene lookup returns CDR1 SNHLY and CDR2 FYNNEI. CDR3 residues: CASSVGGAAIGNTEAFF. CDR3 DNA sequence: TGTGCCAGCAGTGTCGGCGGCGCAGCTATCGGCAACACTGAAGCTTTCTTT. Full variable domain (outside the CDR3, taken from reference TRBV2 and TRBJ1-1): EPEVTQTPSHQVTQMGQEVILRCVPISNHLYFYWYRQILGQKVEFLVSFYNNEISEKSEIFDDQFSVERPDGSNFTLKIRSTKLEDSAMYFCASSVGGAAIGNTEAFFGQGTRLTVV.

This clonotype was counted once. A much larger clone differs by one base, so this may be a read error. The chain is built from TRBV15 and TRBJ2-7; D may be TRBD1 or TRBD2 (5 bases each). Trimming shortened V by 3 bases and J by 0 bases, and 6 bases separated the two germline ends. CDR1 is LNHNV, CDR2 YYDKDF, per germline (reference sequence). This CDR3 is built from 13 residues. As DNA, the CDR3 is TGTGCCACCAGCAGGAGGGGCTCCTACGAGCAGTACTTC. Protein: CATSRRGSYEQYF.

This clonotype has ten or more counts. This chain links TRBV6-5 with TRBJ1-1; D uncertain. Trimming removed 2 bases from V and 5 bases from J, with 15 bases in between. The CDR3 extends over 15 amino acids. From germline, CDR1 is MNHEY and CDR2 SVGAGI. The CDR3, as DNA: TGTGCCAGCAGTTACCATGGACCCATCGGAACTGAAGCTTTCTTT. Translation gives CASSYHGPIGTEAFF.

This clonotype showed up many times. J is TRBJ1-1 and V is TRBV25-1; TRBD1 matches 8 bases. The CDR3 totals 17 residues. Germline CDR1 reads MGHDK; CDR2 reads SYGVNS. The V gene end was trimmed by 5 bases and the J gene end by 0 bases; junction bases not matched to a gene: 11. The CDR3 region has the DNA TGTGCCAGCAGTCCCCACAGGGGGGCCCTAATGAACACTGAAGCTTTCTTT. Translation: CASSPHRGALMNTEAFF.

This clonotype has a count of ten or more. J is TRBJ2-7 and V is TRBV20-1, with no clear D. This CDR3 contains 13 residues. V was cut by 5 bases and J by 2 bases, with 13 bases left in between. Per germline, CDR1 DFQATT and CDR2 SNEGSKA (reference sequence). Here the CDR3 reads CSARIGYTYEQYF. The CDR3 region has the DNA TGCAGTGCTCGTATAGGCTATACCTACGAGCAGTACTTC.

The table lists this clonotype with many counts. The V gene is TRBV6-5, the J gene TRBJ2-7; no firm D call. V lost 0 bases to trimming and J lost 5 bases, with 11 bases between them. Germline V gene data show CDR1 as MNHEY and CDR2 as SVGAGI. This CDR3 spans 14 amino acids. The CDR3 spells CASSYSLRGDEQYF. In nucleotides, the CDR3 is TGTGCCAGCAGTTACTCGTTGAGAGGAGACGAGCAGTACTTC.

This clonotype occurred a few times. The chain carries TRBV4-2 and TRBJ1-6; the D is unclear. The V end was cut by 1 base, the J end by 0 bases, with 7 bases between. This CDR3 has 16 amino acids. Germline CDR1 LGHNA, CDR2 YNFKEQ. CDR3 sequence: CASSQVGSSYNSPLHF. In DNA, the CDR3 is TGTGCCAGCAGCCAAGTGGGCAGCTCCTATAATTCACCCCTCCACTTT.

This clonotype came up many times. The genes are TRBV6-1 and TRBJ1-1; no clear D gene. The CDR3 runs to 13 residues. Germline CDR1 and CDR2: MNHNS and SASEGT. V shed 3 bases and J shed 5 bases, with 10 bases lying between them. As DNA, the CDR3 is TGTGCCAGCAGTGAGAGGGAACAGACTGAAGCTTTCTTT. Residues: CASSEREQTEAFF.

The chain is built from TRBV2 and TRBJ1-5; possible D gene TRBD1, 5 bases. V gave up 7 bases and J gave up 2 bases, with 18 bases separating them. Germline V gives CDR1 SNHLY, CDR2 FYNNEI. The CDR3 extends over 16 amino acids. This chain's CDR3 is CASTQGRFSGNQPQHF. The CDR3 coding sequence is TGTGCCAGCACTCAGGGTAGATTCTCGGGCAATCAGCCCCAGCATTTT. The full variable domain, its missing parts supplied by reference TRBV2 and TRBJ1-5, is EPEVTQTPSHQVTQMGQEVILRCVPISNHLYFYWYRQILGQKVEFLVSFYNNEISEKSEIFDDQFSVERPDGSNFTLKIRSTKLEDSAMYFCASTQGRFSGNQPQHFGDGTRLSIL.

In this sample, this clonotype turned up many times. The CDR3 nucleotides are TGTGCCAGCAGTTCCTCTTCGTTGATGGGGTTGGGGACCCAGTACTTC. Its protein is CASSSSSLMGLGTQYF. This chain links TRBV6-2 or TRBV6-3 with TRBJ2-5; no clear D gene. Looked up from germline, CDR1 is MNHEY and CDR2 is SVGEGT. V dropped 4 bases and J dropped 7 bases, with 22 bases sitting between them. This CDR3 is 16 amino acids long.

This clonotype came up many times. J is TRBJ1-1 and V is TRBV2; no firm D call. This CDR3 has 11 residues. CDR1 and CDR2 (germline): SNHLY, FYNNEI. Trimming shortened V by 6 bases and J by 7 bases, and 9 bases separated the two germline ends. The CDR3: CASSGGFEAFF. CDR3 nucleotide sequence: TGTGCCAGCAGCGGCGGATTTGAAGCTTTCTTT.

This clonotype was seen at least ten times. The CDR3 spells CALSQGPNYGYTF. CDR3 nucleotides: TGTGCCCTATCCCAGGGGCCTAACTATGGCTACACCTTC. The chain combines TRBV6-1 with TRBJ1-2, with TRBD1 as a possible D gene (6 bases). This CDR3 has 13 residues. Germline V CDR1 and CDR2: MNHNS, SASEGT. The V gene lost 11 bases and the J gene lost 0 bases, with 13 bases spanning the gap.

This clonotype has at least ten counts. In nucleotides, the CDR3 is TGTGCCAGCAGTGAATCGGGGGATGGCTACACCTTC. Its protein is CASSESGDGYTF. The rearrangement joins TRBV6-1 to TRBJ1-2; the D gene is possibly TRBD1 (5 bases). Trimming stripped 2 bases from V and 6 bases from J, with 7 bases between. Germline CDR1 reads MNHNS; CDR2 reads SASEGT. The CDR3 spans 12 residues.

This clonotype was detected many times. The rearrangement joins TRBV19 to TRBJ1-2; the D is unclear. The CDR3 extends over 12 amino acids. V was clipped by 5 bases and J by 7 bases, with 11 bases between them. Germline CDR1 LNHDA, CDR2 SQIVND (reference sequence). The DNA for the CDR3 is TGTGCCAGTAGTTCCGGCCCTTTTGGCTACACCTTC. It translates to CASSSGPFGYTF. The entire variable domain, with the rest obtained from reference TRBV19 and TRBJ1-2, is as follows: DGGITQSPKYLFRKEGQNVTLSCEQNLNHDAMYWYRQDPGQGLRLIYYSQIVNDFQKGDIAEGYSVSREKKESFPLTVTSAQKNPTAFYLCASSSGPFGYTFGSGTRLTVV.

This clonotype appeared many times. The chain has TRBV11-1 and TRBJ2-3; D is undetermined. CDR1 is SGHAT and CDR2 is FQDESV in the germline V gene (reference sequence). CDR3 length: 12 amino acids. The V end lost 5 bases, the J end lost 0 bases, and 3 bases lay between the germline ends. The CDR3 DNA reads TGTGCCAGCAGCCAAAGCACAGATACGCAGTATTTT. It yields the protein CASSQSTDTQYF.

This clonotype has at least ten counts. The chain recombines TRBV20-1 with TRBJ1-1; TRBD1 matches at 9 bases. The V gene end was trimmed by 5 bases and the J gene end by 3 bases; junction bases not matched to a gene: 7. The CDR3 runs 14 residues. CDR1 and CDR2 from the germline V gene are DFQATT and SNEGSKA (reference sequence). In DNA form, the CDR3 reads TGCAGTGCTGGCGGGACAGGGACGGACACTGAAGCTTTCTTT. Translation: CSAGGTGTDTEAFF.

The J gene is TRBJ1-1, the V gene TRBV12-3 or TRBV12-4; D is unclear. CDR3 length: 14 residues. Trimming removed 5 bases at V and 0 bases at J, with 10 bases between. This CDR3 is CASSPLRMNTEAFF. CDR3 nucleotides: TGTGCCAGCAGTCCCTTACGCATGAACACTGAAGCTTTCTTT.

This clonotype showed up many times. The chain couples TRBV11-2 to TRBJ2-5; no reliable D call. The CDR3 is made up of 13 amino acids. Trimming stripped 8 bases from V and 3 bases from J, with 13 bases between. The germline V gene has CDR1 SGHAT and CDR2 FQNNGV. CDR3 region: CASRRHAEETQYF. CDR3 DNA: TGTGCCAGCCGCAGACATGCAGAAGAGACCCAGTACTTC.

The J gene is TRBJ1-6, the V gene TRBV9; D is undetermined. The V and J ends lost 0 bases and 10 bases respectively, with 14 bases between them. Germline-derived CDR1 and CDR2 are SGDLS and YYNGEE. The length of the CDR3 is 15 residues. CDR3 coding DNA: TGTGCCAGCAGCGTAGAAGTGGGTTTTAAGTCACCCCTCCACTTT. Translation gives CASSVEVGFKSPLHF.

The chain couples TRBV28 to TRBJ1-1; no clear D gene. The CDR3 contains 13 residues. CDR1 and CDR2 from the germline V gene are MDHEN and SYDVKM. V was clipped by 7 bases and J by 0 bases, with 9 bases between them. This chain's CDR3 is CASIRTVNTEAFF. The CDR3 DNA reads TGTGCCAGCATAAGGACGGTGAACACTGAAGCTTTCTTT.

This clonotype was recorded many times. As DNA, the CDR3 is TGTGCCAGCAGCTTAAGGACAGGGAGAGATCCTCCCTACGAGCAGTACTTC. Its protein product is CASSLRTGRDPPYEQYF. The chain employs TRBV11-1 and TRBJ2-7; TRBD1 agrees at 8 bases. V lost 2 bases and J lost 2; bases outside the gene matches: 11. CDR1 and CDR2 from the germline V gene are SGHAT and FQDESV (reference sequence). The length of the CDR3 is 17 residues.

The sample holds many counts of this clonotype. As DNA, the CDR3 is TGTGCCAGCCGGAGAACCGATAACTATGGCTACACCTTC. Amino acids: CASRRTDNYGYTF. The gene calls are TRBV2 and TRBJ1-2; D ambiguous. Between the trimmed V and J ends, which lost 8 bases and 1 base, there was a span of 11 bases. The germline gives CDR1 SNHLY, CDR2 FYNNEI. CDR3 length equals 13 residues.

This clonotype was found many times. J is TRBJ2-5 and V is TRBV6-2 or TRBV6-3; TRBD1 is a possible D gene (6 bases). The V end lost 8 bases, the J end lost 4 bases, and 11 bases lay between the germline ends. CDR1 and CDR2 from the germline V gene are MNHEY and SVGEGT. The CDR3 has 12 residues. DNA for the CDR3: TGTGCCAGCGCCCAGGGGAGAGAGACCCAGTACTTC. Translation gives CASAQGRETQYF.

This clonotype was seen many times. This chain joins TRBV7-6 and TRBJ1-1; D is uncertain. Deletions cut 3 bases from V and 1 base from J, with 9 bases between. In germline, CDR1 is SGHVS, CDR2 FNYEAQ. This CDR3 has 14 amino acids. The CDR3 reads CASSLGRKNTEAFF. In DNA, the CDR3 is TGTGCCAGCAGCTTGGGCAGAAAGAACACTGAAGCTTTCTTT.

This clonotype was recorded many times. The rearrangement links TRBV7-2 to TRBJ2-5; D may be TRBD2 (5 bases). Trimming shortened V by 5 bases and J by 7 bases, and 14 bases separated the two germline ends. The V gene's germline CDR1 is SGHTA and CDR2 FQGNSA. The CDR3 totals 13 residues. The CDR3 nucleotides are TGTGCCAGCAGCCCAGTAAGGGCGGGGACCCAGTACTTC. This translates into CASSPVRAGTQYF. The full variable domain, its missing parts supplied by reference TRBV7-2 and TRBJ2-5, is GAGVSQSPSNKVTEKGKDVELRCDPISGHTALYWYRQSLGQGLEFLIYFQGNSAPDKSGLPSDRFSAERTGGSVSTLTIQRTQQEDSAVYLCASSPVRAGTQYFGPGTRLLVL.

This clonotype was observed a few times. This chain uses TRBV7-2 with TRBJ1-6, with a tentative D call TRBD1 (5 bases). Germline values: CDR1 SGHTA, CDR2 FQGNSA. The ends were cut back, 1 base at V and 9 bases at J, with 13 bases in the middle. There are 15 residues in the CDR3. The CDR3 DNA is TGTGCCAGCAGCTTAGATCCAGGGTACTTTTCACCCCTCCACTTT. It yields the protein CASSLDPGYFSPLHF.